This T cell receptor (beta chain) was captured by sequencing in a study of blood T cell repertoires in COVID-19. Background on the study: The analysed material was cDNA or gDNA that came from T cells, B-cell-depleted T cells, or PBMCs.

In the original workflow: Amplification from reference gene primers served as the basis for estimated nucleated cell counts. Produced via immunoSEQ multiplex PCR; TCRdb's table is partial and in-frame only. V, J and clone size were drawn from that table, and D and trimming were deduced from the DNA. The sample carries 300,000 to 500,000 clones, 88% recorded once. CDR3 length equals 12 residues. Germline V CDR1 and CDR2: WNHNN, SYGVQD (reference sequence). Trimming shortened V by 10 bases and J by 2 bases, and 11 bases separated the two germline ends. Participants came from about two dozen US areas, aged about 18 to 90 years. Grouping used clinical history reported by participants in a survey and questionnaire.

The specimen was PBMCs or T cells enriched from blood (not recorded which). This clonotype was sampled from a woman aged 25 to 39 with acute COVID-19. The chain joins TRBV10-1 to TRBJ1-1; D gene ambiguous. The CDR3 reads CATSEFNTEAFF. The CDR3 DNA is TGCGCCACCTCGGAGTTTAACACTGAAGCTTTCTTT.